These 30 T cell receptor beta chains were all obtained from the same sample, sequenced in a study of Graves' ophthalmopathy and Graves' hyperthyroidism. Amplified TCR beta CDR3 regions were obtained using RNA transcripts as template. An initial RT-PCR round employing HTBI primers preceded a second-round multiplex PCR. One entry per CDR3 protein results from TCRdb running MiXCR on the multiplex PCR reads. The table lists 600,000 to 950,000 distinct CDR3 sequences, roughly 41% of them singletons. The sample consisted of peripheral blood. These receptors were collected from an adult man with Graves' ophthalmopathy.

This clonotype was found many times. The rearrangement links TRBV7-8 to TRBJ2-2, with D uncertain. Germline assignment: CDR1 SGHVS and CDR2 FQNEAQ. The CDR3 consists of 13 residues. Deletions cut 4 bases from V and 6 bases from J, with 9 bases between. The CDR3 coding sequence is TGTGCCAGCAGCTCCCTAGGTCCCGGGGAGCTGTTTTTT. Translated: CASSSLGPGELFF.

Remarks on this clonotype: A single base separates this from a much larger clone, so it may be a read error. The chain combines TRBV14 with TRBJ1-2; 9 nucleotides line up with TRBD1. Germline V gene lookup returns CDR1 SGHDN and CDR2 FVKESK. Trimming at V came to 5 bases and at J to 1 base, leaving 11 bases not matched to a gene. The CDR3 is 17 amino acids. CDR3 loop: CASSEGTGPEGNYGYTF. The CDR3 nucleotides read TGTGCCAGCAGCGAAGGGACAGGGCCCGAGGGTAACTATGGCTACACCTTC.

CDR3 sequence reads: CASSEYAQGTTNEKLFF. The CDR3 nucleotides are TGTGCCAGCAGTGAATATGCCCAGGGGACAACTAATGAAAAACTGTTTTTT. V gene TRBV25-1 combines with J gene TRBJ1-4; TRBD1 is a possible D gene (6 bases). V was clipped by 0 bases and J by 0 bases, with 11 bases between them. CDR3 length: 17 amino acids. CDR1 MGHDK and CDR2 SYGVNS come from the germline V gene.

This clonotype was observed a handful of times. The junction departs from the called germline gene at one end, perhaps through a read error. The V call is TRBV7-9, the J call TRBJ1-5; maybe TRBD1 (5 bases). The CDR3 contains 13 residues. CDR1 SEHNR and CDR2 FQNEAQ come from the germline V gene (reference sequence). The DNA for the CDR3 is TGCGCCAGCAGCGTGGCGGGGGATCAGCCCCAGCATTTT. This encodes CASSVAGDQPQHF.

Ten or more counts support this clonotype. The gene calls are TRBV7-9 and TRBJ2-5, with TRBD1 matching over 11 bases. From germline, CDR1 is SEHNR and CDR2 FQNEAQ (reference sequence). Losses at the gene ends were 5 bases for V and 5 bases for J; bases not matched to a gene: 7. The length of the CDR3 is 15 residues. CDR3 amino acids: CASSRGQGAGETQYF. The CDR3 nucleotides are TGTGCCAGCAGCCGCGGACAGGGGGCAGGGGAGACCCAGTACTTC.

The chain couples TRBV15 to TRBJ1-4; D is unresolved. The CDR3 extends over 13 amino acids. With 0 bases removed from V and 12 bases from J, the gap between germline ends came to 11 bases. Germline-derived CDR1 and CDR2 are LNHNV and YYDKDF (reference sequence). CDR3 DNA sequence: TGTGCCACCAGCAGAGATTGGAACAGCGAACTGTTTTTT. Amino acids: CATSRDWNSELFF. Based on the CDR3 plus reference TRBV15 and TRBJ1-4, the full variable domain is DAMVIQNPRYQVTQFGKPVTLSCSQTLNHNVMYWYQQKSSQAPKLLFHYYDKDFNNEADTPDNFQSRRPNTSFCFLDIRSPGLGDTAMYLCATSRDWNSELFFGSGTQLSVL.

The rearrangement links TRBV20-1 to TRBJ1-4; 7 bases line up with TRBD1. The CDR3 sequence is 18 residues long. CDR1 is DFQATT, CDR2 SNEGSKA, per germline (reference sequence). V was pared by 3 bases and J by 6 bases, with 19 bases of the junction left unmatched. CDR3 loop: CSARRPGQQSSGDEKLFF. In DNA form, the CDR3 reads TGCAGTGCTAGGCGTCCGGGACAGCAAAGCTCTGGGGATGAAAAACTGTTTTTT.

This clonotype was seen at least ten times. The chain joins TRBV11-2 to TRBJ1-1, with 7 bases that match TRBD1. V shed 5 bases and J 1 base; nucleotides not matched to a gene: 10. Germline loops: CDR1 SGHAT, CDR2 FQNNGV. This CDR3 is 16 amino acids long. For the CDR3, the DNA is TGTGCCAGCAGCCACGGGACAGAGGCTCGGAACACTGAAGCTTTCTTT. Amino acid sequence: CASSHGTEARNTEAFF.

This clonotype was seen only a few times. This chain uses TRBV12-3 or TRBV12-4 with TRBJ2-7, with a possible D match to TRBD2 (5 bases). The CDR3 has 13 residues. The ends were cut back, 7 bases at V and 2 bases at J, with 12 bases in the middle. This chain's CDR3 is CASKTGFTYEQYF. The CDR3 coding sequence is TGTGCCAGCAAAACGGGATTCACCTACGAGCAGTACTTC.

The chain recombines TRBV2 with TRBJ1-6, with D possibly being TRBD1 (5 bases). Germline V CDR1 and CDR2: SNHLY, FYNNEI. There are 14 residues in the CDR3. Between the trimmed V and J ends, which lost 6 bases and 9 bases, there was a span of 15 bases. The CDR3 nucleotides are TGTGCCAGCAGCGAGGGAGACAGTCGTTCACCCCTCCACTTT. Translation: CASSEGDSRSPLHF.

This clonotype was seen ten or more times. The J gene is TRBJ2-7, the V gene TRBV29-1, with 7 bases that match TRBD1. This CDR3 is built from 15 residues. The germline CDR1 and CDR2 sequences are SQVTM and ANQGSEA. Trimming cost V 3 bases and J 6 bases; bases outside gene matches: 14. The DNA for the CDR3 is TGCAGCGTTGACGTGGGGCGACAGGGAGTAGCCGAGCAGTACTTC. It yields the protein CSVDVGRQGVAEQYF.

The sample holds a few counts of this clonotype. This chain links TRBV9 with TRBJ2-5; TRBD2 is a possible D gene (7 bases). The length of the CDR3 is 15 residues. From germline, CDR1 is SGDLS and CDR2 YYNGEE. Trimming left V 1 base short and J 4 bases short, with 14 bases between. The CDR3 DNA reads TGTGCCAGCAGCGTACAGGGGCGCGGGGGAGAGACCCAGTACTTC. It specifies CASSVQGRGGETQYF. Full variable domain (missing parts from reference TRBV9 and TRBJ2-5): DSGVTQTPKHLITATGQRVTLRCSPRSGDLSVYWYQQSLDQGLQFLIQYYNGEERAKGNILERFSAQQFPDLHSELNLSSLELGDSALYFCASSVQGRGGETQYFGPGTRLLVL.

The table lists this clonotype with a few counts. This rearrangement joins TRBV20-1 to TRBJ2-7; no clear D. CDR3 length equals 18 residues. The germline V gene encodes CDR1 DFQATT and CDR2 SNEGSKA (reference sequence). Trimming took 0 bases from V and 4 from J, leaving 25 bases between them. CDR3 in amino acids: CSARDRMRSGGSRYEQYF. DNA for the CDR3: TGCAGTGCTAGAGATCGAATGAGGAGTGGCGGAAGTAGGTACGAGCAGTACTTC.

The V gene is TRBV29-1, the J gene TRBJ1-2; no firm D call. The length of the CDR3 is 9 residues. Germline loops: CDR1 SQVTM, CDR2 ANQGSEA. The V gene lost 6 bases and the J gene lost 12 bases, with 11 bases spanning the gap. CDR3 region: CSVSSGNTF. The CDR3 DNA sequence: TGCAGCGTGTCGTCTGGAAACACCTTC.

This clonotype was counted many times. V gene TRBV11-2 combines with J gene TRBJ2-7, with 12 bases fitting TRBD2. The junction had 10 bases not matched to a gene; V was cut back by 7 bases and J by 0 bases. Germline CDR1 and CDR2: SGHAT and FQNNGV. This CDR3 is built from 17 residues. In nucleotides, the CDR3 is TGTGCCAGCACCCGAAGAGGGACTAGCGGGCACTCCTACGAGCAGTACTTC. Residues: CASTRRGTSGHSYEQYF.

This clonotype was counted between two and nine times. The CDR3 protein is CASSYLTGRETQYF. The CDR3 DNA is TGTGCCAGCAGTTACTTGACAGGCCGGGAGACCCAGTACTTC. The gene calls are TRBV19 and TRBJ2-5, with a possible D match to TRBD1 (6 bases). CDR3 length equals 14 residues. The V and J ends lost 9 bases and 5 bases respectively, with 19 bases between them. Germline V gene data show CDR1 as LNHDA and CDR2 as SQIVND (reference sequence).

This clonotype was recorded at least ten times. The rearrangement joins TRBV2 to TRBJ1-5, with a tentative D call TRBD1 (5 bases). V lost 3 bases, J lost 3 bases, and 9 bases lay in between. The V gene's germline CDR1 is SNHLY and CDR2 FYNNEI. The CDR3 extends over 14 amino acids. The DNA of the CDR3 is TGTGCCAGCAGTGAGGGGCAGTTCAATCAGCCCCAGCATTTT. Its protein product is CASSEGQFNQPQHF.

There are a few counts of this clonotype. The chain combines TRBV20-1 with TRBJ2-7, with TRBD2 matching 7 bases. Germline trimming cut 0 bases from V and 1 base from J; bases unmatched to any gene: 9. Looked up from germline, CDR1 is DFQATT and CDR2 is SNEGSKA (reference sequence). The CDR3 length is 16 residues. The CDR3 loop reads CSARDRRASGSYEQYF. The CDR3 DNA reads TGCAGTGCTAGAGACCGAAGGGCTAGCGGATCCTACGAGCAGTACTTC.

This clonotype was recorded a few times. The chain couples TRBV14 to TRBJ1-5; D ambiguous. CDR3 size: 14 residues. Looked up from germline, CDR1 is SGHDN and CDR2 is FVKESK. V was cut by 4 bases and J by 3 bases, with 10 bases left in between. The CDR3: CASSLPGFNQPQHF. The CDR3 nucleotides read TGTGCCAGCAGCCTACCCGGATTCAATCAGCCCCAGCATTTT.

To note about this clonotype: Since a much larger clone is just one base distant, this may be a read error. The chain joins TRBV7-2 to TRBJ2-7, with D possibly called TRBD1 or TRBD2 (5 bases each). CDR3 length: 14 residues. CDR1 and CDR2 from the germline V gene are SGHTA and FQGNSA. The CDR3 DNA sequence: TGTGCCAGCACCCCGGGACCGCCCCCCAACGAGCAGTGCTTC. Translated: CASTPGPPPNEQCF. Full variable domain (remainder filled in from reference TRBV7-2 and TRBJ2-7): GAGVSQSPSNKVTEKGKDVELRCDPISGHTALYWYRQSLGQGLEFLIYFQGNSAPDKSGLPSDRFSAERTGGSVSTLTIQRTQQEDSAVYLCASTPGPPPNEQCFGPGTRLTVT.

This clonotype appeared a few times. This chain joins TRBV7-9 and TRBJ2-7; D remains unclear. V was trimmed by 4 bases and J by 0 bases, leaving 22 bases between them. The CDR3 sequence is 18 residues long. Germline V gene sequence: CDR1 SEHNR, CDR2 FQNEAQ (reference sequence). The CDR3 loop is CASSYKTHSSLSSYEQYF. CDR3 DNA: TGTGCCAGCAGCTACAAGACCCACAGTTCACTTAGCTCCTACGAGCAGTACTTC.

This clonotype occurred a few times. V usage is TRBV6-6 and J usage is TRBJ2-7; D is undetermined. This CDR3 comprises 11 residues. Germline V gene sequence: CDR1 MNHNY, CDR2 SVGAGI (reference sequence). Trimming stripped 7 bases from V and 4 bases from J, with 8 bases between. CDR3 coding DNA: TGTGCCAGCATGTCGGTATACGAGCAGTACTTC. It translates to CASMSVYEQYF.

The chain couples TRBV29-1 to TRBJ2-5; TRBD1 aligns across 11 bases. The CDR3 loop spans 14 amino acids. Germline assignment: CDR1 SQVTM and CDR2 ANQGSEA. The junction had 8 bases not matched to a gene; V was cut back by 4 bases and J by 7 bases. CDR3 protein: CSVGGQGARVTQYF. In DNA, the CDR3 is TGCAGCGTTGGCGGACAGGGGGCGAGGGTGACCCAGTACTTC.

The rearrangement uses TRBV5-4 and TRBJ2-5; 12 bases fit TRBD2. Trimming cost V 3 bases and J 4 bases; bases outside gene matches: 10. Germline CDR1 SGHNT, CDR2 YYREEE (reference sequence). This CDR3 region has 17 residues. CDR3 in amino acids: CASSSTLAGGLSETQYF. CDR3 DNA: TGTGCCAGCAGCTCTACCCTAGCGGGGGGGCTCTCAGAGACCCAGTACTTC.

As DNA, the CDR3 is TGTGCCAGCAGCCAGAGACAGGGGGCGGTCTATGGCTACACCTTC. Translated: CASSQRQGAVYGYTF. The chain employs TRBV25-1 and TRBJ1-2; TRBD1 aligns across 10 bases. The CDR3 covers 15 residues. With 6 bases clipped from V and 4 bases from J, the junction kept 8 bases outside the gene matches. Germline V gene sequence: CDR1 MGHDK, CDR2 SYGVNS.

This clonotype was counted between two and nine times. The V call is TRBV10-2, the J call TRBJ2-3, with D maybe TRBD2 (5 bases). CDR1 is WSHSY and CDR2 is SAAADI in the germline V gene. The CDR3 totals 18 residues. V was shortened by 6 bases and J by 4 bases, with 26 bases between the two germline ends. The CDR3, as DNA: TGCGCCAGCAGCACAATCCCCTTCACTGCGACCGGGGCAGATACGCAGTATTTT. As protein: CASSTIPFTATGADTQYF.

The table lists this clonotype with many counts. The chain uses TRBV10-3 and TRBJ1-2, with TRBD1 as a possible D gene (5 bases). The CDR3 length is 12 residues. The germline CDR1 and CDR2 sequences are ENHRY and SYGVKD. With 8 bases removed from V and 2 bases from J, the gap between germline ends came to 9 bases. CDR3 residues: CAISWDNYGYTF. Written as DNA, the CDR3 is TGTGCCATCTCTTGGGACAACTATGGCTACACCTTC.

This clonotype was counted only a few times. The chain carries TRBV5-4 and TRBJ1-1, with 12 positions matching TRBD1. Germline-derived CDR1 and CDR2 are SGHNT and YYREEE (reference sequence). V lost 2 bases and J lost 5; bases outside the gene matches: 10. CDR3 length: 17 amino acids. The CDR3 DNA reads TGTGCCAGCAGCTTTAATTGGGACAGGGGGCGATGGACTGAAGCTTTCTTT. Translating gives CASSFNWDRGRWTEAFF.

This chain connects TRBV25-1 to TRBJ2-7; a weak D match, TRBD2 (6 bases). Per germline, CDR1 MGHDK and CDR2 SYGVNS. The CDR3 extends over 15 amino acids. Between the trimmed V and J ends, which lost 8 bases and 2 bases, there was a span of 19 bases. The CDR3 sequence is CASRRVLAAAYEQYF. CDR3 bases: TGTGCCAGCCGCCGGGTACTAGCTGCCGCCTACGAGCAGTACTTC.

V and J are TRBV6-6 and TRBJ1-1, with a weak D call TRBD1 (5 bases). Germline V gene data show CDR1 as MNHNY and CDR2 as SVGAGI (reference sequence). V lost 0 bases and J lost 1, with 15 bases in between. The CDR3 has 17 amino acids. CDR3: CASSYSSGRGSNTEAFF. CDR3 in DNA: TGTGCCAGCAGTTACTCGAGTGGTCGGGGCTCGAACACTGAAGCTTTCTTT.